This TCR beta chain was captured in a study of T cell changes during pregnancy in multiple sclerosis. V lost 2 bases, J lost 4 bases, and 6 bases lay in between. The CDR3 has 12 amino acids. Per the germline V gene, CDR1 is SGHVS and CDR2 is FNYEAQ. The repertoire was sequenced with immunoSEQ multiplex PCR; TCRdb's copy has only in-frame clones and lacks some. The table lists around 38,000 clones, 91% of them singletons. The sample here was CD8+ T cells from peripheral blood mononuclear cells, taken in the second trimester of pregnancy. The source of this sequence is a female donor with multiple sclerosis, enrolled in a pregnancy study. The chain is built from TRBV7-6 and TRBJ2-7; tentatively, D is TRBD2 (5 bases). CDR3 bases: TGTGCCAGCAGCTTAACGGGGTACGAGCAGTACTTC. This sequence encodes CASSLTGYEQYF.